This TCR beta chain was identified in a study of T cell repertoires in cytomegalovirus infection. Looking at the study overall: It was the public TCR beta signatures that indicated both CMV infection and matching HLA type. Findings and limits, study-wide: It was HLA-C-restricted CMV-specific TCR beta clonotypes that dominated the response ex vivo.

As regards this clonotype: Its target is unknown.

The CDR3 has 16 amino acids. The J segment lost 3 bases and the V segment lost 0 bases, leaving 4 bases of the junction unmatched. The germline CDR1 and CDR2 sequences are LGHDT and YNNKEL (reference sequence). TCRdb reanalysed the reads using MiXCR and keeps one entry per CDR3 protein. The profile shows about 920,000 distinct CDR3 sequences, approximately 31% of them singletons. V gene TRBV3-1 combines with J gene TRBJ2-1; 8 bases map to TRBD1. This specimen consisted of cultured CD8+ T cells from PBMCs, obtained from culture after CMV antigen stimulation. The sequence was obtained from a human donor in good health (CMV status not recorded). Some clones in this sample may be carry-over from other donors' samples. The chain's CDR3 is CASSQEGQANYNEQFF. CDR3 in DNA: TGTGCCAGCAGCCAAGAGGGACAGGCCAACTACAATGAGCAGTTCTTC.